This T cell receptor beta chain was recorded in a study of spatial heterogeneity in lung cancer. Study overall: The donors comprised about 69 untreated early-stage non-small cell lung cancer patients. Two to three years after resection was the median timing of the follow-up PBMC samples, which were sequenced when available.

TCRdb called the 5' RACE reads again in MiXCR, with one record for every CDR3 protein. The repertoire holds tens of thousands of distinct CDR3 sequences, 10% seen once, with over 25% in the top ten. Time point specified: blood at routine non-recurrence follow-up after resection. Whole RNA obtained from tumor, nontumor lung or frozen PBMC underwent sequencing without sorting. The CDR3 extends over 18 amino acids. Germline lookup yields CDR1 KGHDR and CDR2 SFDVKD. V trimming: 4 bases; J trimming: 1 base; junction bases outside the gene matches: 14. The genes are TRBV24-1 and TRBJ2-5; 7 bases line up with TRBD1. Sample: PBMCs, taken at follow-up. The sequence was collected from a female donor with early-stage non-small cell lung cancer. The CDR3 reads CATSDRATPGQSQETQYF. The CDR3 nucleotides read TGTGCCACCAGTGACCGGGCTACTCCGGGACAGTCCCAAGAGACCCAGTACTTC.